Below are 20 T cell receptor beta chains sequenced from a single sample in a study of regulatory T cells in long-lasting Graves disease. Library construction for TCR beta used iRepertoire HTBI primers and Arm-PCR of CDR3 regions. One entry per CDR3 protein, called by TCRdb with MiXCR from the multiplex PCR reads. The repertoire holds 350,000 to 500,000 distinct CDR3 sequences, with roughly 23% as singletons. The sample's time point: persistent/refractory GD, antithyroid drugs over 5 years with positive TRAb. From PBMCs, RNA was extracted and then used to make the TCR library. The input for sequencing was peripheral blood mononuclear cells (PBMCs), taken when the disease was refractory, from a patient treated with antithyroid drugs. The receptors derive from a female donor with Graves disease.

This clonotype was seen ten or more times. J is TRBJ2-7 and V is TRBV5-5, with 8 bases that match TRBD1. Germline values: CDR1 SGHKS, CDR2 YYEKEE (reference sequence). J gave up 6 bases and V 4 bases, and 6 bases lay outside the gene matches. This CDR3 has 13 residues. The CDR3 DNA reads TGTGCCAGCAGCCAAGCACAGGGGGTCGAGCAGTACTTC. This sequence encodes CASSQAQGVEQYF.

This sequence joins TRBV7-2 and TRBJ1-4; no clear D gene. This CDR3 is built from 16 residues. Per germline, CDR1 SGHTA and CDR2 FQGNSA. V was clipped by 5 bases and J by 0 bases, with 13 bases between them. The CDR3 protein is CASSPTGSSTNEKLFF. DNA for the CDR3: TGTGCCAGCAGCCCCACCGGATCCTCAACTAATGAAAAACTGTTTTTT.

In its sample, this clonotype was seen many times. This chain uses TRBV28 with TRBJ2-1, with D possibly TRBD2 on 5 matching bases. With 5 bases removed from V and 2 bases from J, the gap between germline ends came to 10 bases. There are 14 residues in the CDR3. Per the germline V gene, CDR1 is MDHEN and CDR2 is SYDVKM. The CDR3 sequence is CASSRTGTYNEQFF. In DNA, the CDR3 is TGTGCCAGCAGTCGTACCGGGACCTACAATGAGCAGTTCTTC.

Notes on this clonotype: This likely reflects a read error, since a far larger clone is one base away. J is TRBJ2-5 and V is TRBV27; perhaps TRBD2 as D (6 bases). Germline V CDR1 and CDR2: MNHEY, SMNVEV (reference sequence). Trimming left V 5 bases short and J 2 bases short, with 15 bases between. The CDR3 runs 15 residues. CDR3 protein: CASSGGGGIQETQYF. CDR3 DNA sequence: TGTGCCAGCAGTGGAGGAGGCGGGATTCAAGAGACCCAGTACTTC.

This clonotype was seen a few times. The V gene is TRBV10-3, the J gene TRBJ2-7; 11 nucleotides align to TRBD1. Germline V lookup: CDR1 ENHRY, CDR2 SYGVKD. This CDR3 is built from 12 residues. V was pared by 11 bases and J by 5 bases, with 5 bases of the junction left unmatched. In DNA form, the CDR3 reads TGTGCCTCCGGGGACAGGGGGGACGAGCAGTACTTC. This sequence encodes CASGDRGDEQYF.

The chain is built from TRBV6-2 or TRBV6-3 and TRBJ2-1, with TRBD2 matching 11 bases. Trimming removed 5 bases from V and 7 bases from J; junction bases left unmatched: 16. This CDR3 spans 18 amino acids. Germline V gene data show CDR1 as MNHEY and CDR2 as SVGEGT. This chain's CDR3 is CASSADSGRAIFGNEQFF. In DNA, the CDR3 is TGTGCCAGCAGTGCCGATAGCGGGAGGGCCATATTTGGGAATGAGCAGTTCTTC.

This chain joins TRBV15 and TRBJ2-2; TRBD2 matches at 8 bases. The CDR3 covers 15 residues. Germline-derived CDR1 and CDR2 are LNHNV and YYDKDF (reference sequence). V was clipped by 9 bases and J by 6 bases; unmatched bases: 12. This CDR3 reads CATTSTSGRPGELFF. In DNA, the CDR3 is TGTGCCACTACCTCGACAAGCGGGAGACCCGGGGAGCTGTTTTTT. The variable domain in full, with the rest retrieved from reference TRBV15 and TRBJ2-2, is DAMVIQNPRYQVTQFGKPVTLSCSQTLNHNVMYWYQQKSSQAPKLLFHYYDKDFNNEADTPDNFQSRRPNTSFCFLDIRSPGLGDTAMYLCATTSTSGRPGELFFGEGSRLTVL.

The V call is TRBV5-1, the J call TRBJ2-7; a weak D match, TRBD1 (6 bases). The V end lost 0 bases, the J end lost 5 bases, and 9 bases lay between the germline ends. Germline lookup yields CDR1 SGHRS and CDR2 YFSETQ. The CDR3 consists of 13 residues. The CDR3 DNA reads as TGCGCCAGCAGCTTGGAGTCAGGGGACGAGCAGTACTTC. Translating gives CASSLESGDEQYF. The whole variable domain, remainder taken from reference TRBV5-1 and TRBJ2-7, is KAGVTQTPRYLIKTRGQQVTLSCSPISGHRSVSWYQQTPGQGLQFLFEYFSETQRNKGNFPGRFSGRQFSNSRSEMNVSTLELGDSALYLCASSLESGDEQYFGPGTRLTVT.

The chain has TRBV4-2 and TRBJ2-2; the D is unclear. The germline V and J ends were trimmed by 1 base and 7 bases, with 10 bases remaining between them. The V gene's germline CDR1 is LGHNA and CDR2 YNFKEQ. This CDR3 spans 14 amino acids. The CDR3 DNA follows: TGTGCCAGCAGCCAAGCTCCGGCCGACGGGGAGCTGTTTTTT. Translation gives CASSQAPADGELFF.

The chain joins TRBV28 to TRBJ2-3; tentative D call: TRBD2 (5 bases). This CDR3 is built from 14 residues. V was trimmed by 8 bases and J by 2 bases, leaving 14 bases between them. CDR1 is MDHEN and CDR2 is SYDVKM in the germline V gene. The CDR3 DNA is TGTGCCAGCCTTGCCGGGGATATCACAGATACGCAGTATTTT. Translating gives CASLAGDITDTQYF.

This chain connects TRBV25-1 to TRBJ2-1; D perhaps matches TRBD2 (6 bases). V was shortened by 6 bases and J by 5 bases, with 11 bases between the two germline ends. The CDR3 extends over 13 amino acids. Germline assignment: CDR1 MGHDK and CDR2 SYGVNS. The CDR3 DNA reads as TGTGCCAGCAGCCAGTCGGGGGACAATGAGCAGTTCTTC. It encodes CASSQSGDNEQFF.

This clonotype showed up just a few times. CDR3 DNA: TGTGCCTGGAGTGTAGACATCAATTCACCCCTCCACTTT. It translates to CAWSVDINSPLHF. The genes are TRBV30 and TRBJ1-6; D is uncertain. The germline V gene has CDR1 GTSNPN and CDR2 SVGIG (reference sequence). The CDR3 is 13 residues long. V shed 0 bases and J shed 7 bases, with 7 bases lying between them. Variable domain in full (rest from reference TRBV30 and TRBJ1-6): SQTIHQWPATLVQPVGSPLSLECTVEGTSNPNLYWYRQAAGRGLQLLFYSVGIGQISSEVPQNLSASRPQDRQFILSSKKLLLSDSGFYLCAWSVDINSPLHFGNGTRLTVT.

In this sample, this clonotype turned up a few times. The CDR3 bases are TGTGCCAGTAGCCTCGGCGGGACCGGATACGGTCAGCCCCAGCATTTT. Translating it yields CASSLGGTGYGQPQHF. The chain couples TRBV19 to TRBJ1-5; possibly TRBD1 for D (5 bases). The CDR3 is 16 residues long. CDR1 is LNHDA, CDR2 SQIVND, per germline (reference sequence). V lost 6 bases and J lost 6, with 21 bases in between.

The chain combines TRBV18 with TRBJ2-5; D is possibly TRBD1 (6 bases). Germline V gene sequence: CDR1 KGHSH, CDR2 LQKENI. Trimming stripped 3 bases from V and 12 bases from J, with 20 bases between. This CDR3 contains 14 residues. DNA of the CDR3: TGTGCCAGCTCACCGTCCCGGGACATGCCCAGCGAGTACTTC. This sequence encodes CASSPSRDMPSEYF.

This clonotype came up many times. This chain uses TRBV6-1 with TRBJ2-7, with TRBD2 as a possible D gene (6 bases). CDR1 and CDR2 (germline): MNHNS, SASEGT. Trimming cost V 5 bases and J 0 bases, with 11 bases left between them. The CDR3 sequence is 14 residues long. In nucleotides, the CDR3 is TGTGCCAGCAGTCAACAAGCGGGCTCCTACGAGCAGTACTTC. Its translation is CASSQQAGSYEQYF.

The gene calls are TRBV10-3 and TRBJ1-3; D call uncertain. Germline V gives CDR1 ENHRY, CDR2 SYGVKD. This CDR3 comprises 14 residues. V dropped 10 bases and J dropped 5 bases, with 18 bases sitting between them. The CDR3 coding sequence is TGTGCCACCCAAATAGACAAACGCCGAAACACCATATATTTT. Translated: CATQIDKRRNTIYF.

This clonotype appeared many times. This chain joins TRBV28 and TRBJ2-7; 10 bases fit TRBD2. Germline V CDR1 and CDR2: MDHEN, SYDVKM. J lost 5 bases, V lost 7 bases, and 17 bases had no gene match. The CDR3 spans 17 residues. CDR3 DNA sequence: TGTGCCAGCATCCAAGGGGGTTCTAGCGGGAGAAACGACGAGCAGTACTTC. It encodes CASIQGGSSGRNDEQYF.

This clonotype was recorded a few times. The J gene is TRBJ2-2, the V gene TRBV5-1; D gene unclear. With 0 bases removed from V and 7 bases from J, the gap between germline ends came to 10 bases. The CDR3 is 14 amino acids. Germline assignment: CDR1 SGHRS and CDR2 YFSETQ. CDR3: CASSLGRPSGELFF. DNA for the CDR3: TGCGCCAGCAGCTTGGGGAGACCTAGCGGGGAGCTGTTTTTT.

This clonotype was recorded many times. The chain has TRBV12-3 or TRBV12-4 and TRBJ1-2; D not certain. Trimming removed 3 bases at V and 4 bases at J, with 9 bases between. CDR3 length: 13 residues. Here the CDR3 DNA reads TGTGCCAGCAGTTTTCAGGAAACCTATGGCTACACCTTC. It translates to CASSFQETYGYTF.

This clonotype was recorded at least ten times. As DNA, the CDR3 is TGTGCCGCCGGGGTGAGGACCGGGGAGCTGTTTTTT. Translated, it gives CAAGVRTGELFF. The chain has TRBV6-1 and TRBJ2-2; a possible D gene is TRBD2 (5 bases). CDR1 MNHNS and CDR2 SASEGT come from the germline V gene. CDR3 length: 12 amino acids. Trimming shortened V by 11 bases and J by 5 bases, and 12 bases separated the two germline ends.